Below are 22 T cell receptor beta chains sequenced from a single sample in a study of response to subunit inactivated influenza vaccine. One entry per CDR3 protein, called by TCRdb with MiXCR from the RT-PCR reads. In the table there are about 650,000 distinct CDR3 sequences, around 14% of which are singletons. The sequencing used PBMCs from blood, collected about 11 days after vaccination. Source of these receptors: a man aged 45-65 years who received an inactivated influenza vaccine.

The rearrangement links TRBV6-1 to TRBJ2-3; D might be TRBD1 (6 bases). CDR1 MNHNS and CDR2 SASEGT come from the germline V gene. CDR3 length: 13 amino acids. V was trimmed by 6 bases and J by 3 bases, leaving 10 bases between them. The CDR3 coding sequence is TGTGCCAGCAGGATGGACAGAACAGATACGCAGTATTTT. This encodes CASRMDRTDTQYF.

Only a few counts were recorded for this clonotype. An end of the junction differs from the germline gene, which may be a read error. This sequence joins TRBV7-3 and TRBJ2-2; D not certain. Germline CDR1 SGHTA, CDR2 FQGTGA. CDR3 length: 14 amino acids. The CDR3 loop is CASKLQMNTGELFF. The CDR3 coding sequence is TGTGCGAGCAAGTTACAGATGAACACCGGGGAGCTGTTTTTT.

CDR3 coding DNA: TGTGCCAGCAACCTACTAGACAGGGACACAGATACGCAGTATTTT. Protein product: CASNLLDRDTDTQYF. V and J are TRBV7-9 and TRBJ2-3, with 7 bases matching TRBD1. Losses at the gene ends were 7 bases for V and 2 bases for J; bases not matched to a gene: 9. From germline, CDR1 is SEHNR and CDR2 FQNEAQ (reference sequence). CDR3 length: 15 amino acids.

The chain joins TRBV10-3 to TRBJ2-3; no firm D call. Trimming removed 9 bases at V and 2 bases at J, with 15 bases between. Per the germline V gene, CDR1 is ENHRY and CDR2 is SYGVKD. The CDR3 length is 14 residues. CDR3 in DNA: TGTGCCATTCGACCTGGGATTGTCACAGATACGCAGTATTTT. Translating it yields CAIRPGIVTDTQYF.

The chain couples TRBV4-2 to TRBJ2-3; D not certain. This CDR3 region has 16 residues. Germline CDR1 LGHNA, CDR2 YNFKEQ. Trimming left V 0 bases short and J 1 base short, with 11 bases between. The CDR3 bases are TGTGCCAGCAGCCAAGAATGGGGTCAGGGCACAGATACGCAGTATTTT. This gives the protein CASSQEWGQGTDTQYF.

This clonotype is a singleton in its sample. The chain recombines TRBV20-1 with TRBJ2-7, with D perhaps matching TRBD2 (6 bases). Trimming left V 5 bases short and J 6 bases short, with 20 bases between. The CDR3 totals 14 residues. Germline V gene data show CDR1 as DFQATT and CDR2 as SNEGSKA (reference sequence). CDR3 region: CSAQRGLASSEQYF. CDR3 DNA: TGCAGTGCTCAACGAGGGCTAGCGTCGAGCGAGCAGTACTTC.

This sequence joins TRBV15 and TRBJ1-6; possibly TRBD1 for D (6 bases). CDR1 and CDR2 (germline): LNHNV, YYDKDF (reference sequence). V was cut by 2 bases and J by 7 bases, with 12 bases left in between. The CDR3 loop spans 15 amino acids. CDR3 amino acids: CATSRPDSKNSPLHF. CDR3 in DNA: TGTGCCACCAGCAGACCGGACAGCAAGAATTCACCCCTCCACTTT.

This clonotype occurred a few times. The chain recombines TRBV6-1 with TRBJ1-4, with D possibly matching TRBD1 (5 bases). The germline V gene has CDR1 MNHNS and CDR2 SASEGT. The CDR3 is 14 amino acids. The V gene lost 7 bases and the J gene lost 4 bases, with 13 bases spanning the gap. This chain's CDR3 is CASMRGRLNEKLFF. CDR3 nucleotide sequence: TGTGCCAGCATGAGGGGACGACTTAATGAAAAACTGTTTTTT.

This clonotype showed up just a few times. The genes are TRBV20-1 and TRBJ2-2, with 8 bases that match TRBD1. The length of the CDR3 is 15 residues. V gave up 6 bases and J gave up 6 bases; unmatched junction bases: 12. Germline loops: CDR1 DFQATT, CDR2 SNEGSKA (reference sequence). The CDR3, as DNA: TGCAGTGCCCTGGCCGGGCAGGGGGCTGCCGGGGAGCTGTTTTTT. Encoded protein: CSALAGQGAAGELFF.

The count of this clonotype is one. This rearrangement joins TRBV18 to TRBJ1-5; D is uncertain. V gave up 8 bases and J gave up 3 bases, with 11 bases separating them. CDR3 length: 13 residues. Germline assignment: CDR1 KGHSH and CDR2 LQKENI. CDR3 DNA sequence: TGTGCCAGCGCGCAGGCGCTCAATCAGCCCCAGCATTTT. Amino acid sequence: CASAQALNQPQHF.

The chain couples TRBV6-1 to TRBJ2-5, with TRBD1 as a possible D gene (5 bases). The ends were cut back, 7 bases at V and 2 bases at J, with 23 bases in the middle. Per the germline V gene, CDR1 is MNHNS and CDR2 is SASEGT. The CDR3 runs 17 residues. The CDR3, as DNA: TGTGCCAGCACTACAAACAGGCTAGTTGGAGCTCAAGAGACCCAGTACTTC. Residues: CASTTNRLVGAQETQYF.

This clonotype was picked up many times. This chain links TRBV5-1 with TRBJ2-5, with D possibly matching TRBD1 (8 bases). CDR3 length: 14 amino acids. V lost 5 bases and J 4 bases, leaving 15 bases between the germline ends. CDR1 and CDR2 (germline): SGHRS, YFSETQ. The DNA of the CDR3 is TGCGCCAGCAGTTTACAGGGGGGGTCAGAGACCCAGTACTTC. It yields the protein CASSLQGGSETQYF.

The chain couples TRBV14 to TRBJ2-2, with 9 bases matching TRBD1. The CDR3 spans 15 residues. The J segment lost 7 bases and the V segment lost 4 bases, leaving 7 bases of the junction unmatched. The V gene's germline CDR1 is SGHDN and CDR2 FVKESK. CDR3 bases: TGTGCCAGCAGCCCTTACCGACAGGGGGTCGGGGAGCTGTTTTTT. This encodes CASSPYRQGVGELFF. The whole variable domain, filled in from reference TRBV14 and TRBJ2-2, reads EAGVTQFPSHSVIEKGQTVTLRCDPISGHDNLYWYRRVMGKEIKFLLHFVKESKQDESGMPNNRFLAERTGGTYSTLKVQPAELEDSGVYFCASSPYRQGVGELFFGEGSRLTVL.

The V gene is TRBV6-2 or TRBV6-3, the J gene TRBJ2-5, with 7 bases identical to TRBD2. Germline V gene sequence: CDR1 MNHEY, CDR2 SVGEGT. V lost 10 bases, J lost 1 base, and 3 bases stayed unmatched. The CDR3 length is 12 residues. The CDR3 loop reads CATRGFQETQYF. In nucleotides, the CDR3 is TGTGCCACGCGGGGGTTCCAAGAGACCCAGTACTTC.

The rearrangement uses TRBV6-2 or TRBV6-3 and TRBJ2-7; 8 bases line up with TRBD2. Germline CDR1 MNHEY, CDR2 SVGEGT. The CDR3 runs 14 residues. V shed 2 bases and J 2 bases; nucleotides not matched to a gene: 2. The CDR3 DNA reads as TGTGCCAGCAGTTACCTGGGACTAGCCTACGAGCAGTACTTC. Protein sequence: CASSYLGLAYEQYF.

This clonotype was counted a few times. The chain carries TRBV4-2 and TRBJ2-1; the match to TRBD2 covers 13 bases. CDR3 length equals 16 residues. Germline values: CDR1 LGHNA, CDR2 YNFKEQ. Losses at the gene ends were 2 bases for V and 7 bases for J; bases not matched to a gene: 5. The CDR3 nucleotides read TGTGCCAGCAGCCAACGGACTAGCGGGAGCAGAAATGAGCAGTTCTTC. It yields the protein CASSQRTSGSRNEQFF.

In DNA form, the CDR3 reads TGTGCCAGCACCGGGACAGGGATGTACGAGCAGTACTTC. The encoded protein is CASTGTGMYEQYF. The V gene is TRBV11-2, the J gene TRBJ2-7; 9 nucleotides line up with TRBD1. There are 13 residues in the CDR3. V gave up 7 bases and J gave up 4 bases; unmatched junction bases: 5. The V gene's germline CDR1 is SGHAT and CDR2 FQNNGV. Variable domain in full (rest from reference TRBV11-2 and TRBJ2-7): EAGVAQSPRYKIIEKRQSVAFWCNPISGHATLYWYQQILGQGPKLLIQFQNNGVVDDSQLPKDRFSAERLKGVDSTLKIQPAKLEDSAVYLCASTGTGMYEQYFGPGTRLTVT.

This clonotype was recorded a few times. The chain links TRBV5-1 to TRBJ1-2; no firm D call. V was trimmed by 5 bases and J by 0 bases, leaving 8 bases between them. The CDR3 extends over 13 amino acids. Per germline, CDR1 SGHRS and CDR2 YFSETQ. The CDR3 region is CASRPDANYGYTF. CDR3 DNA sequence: TGCGCCAGCAGACCCGACGCTAACTATGGCTACACCTTC. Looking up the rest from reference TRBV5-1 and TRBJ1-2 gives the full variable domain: KAGVTQTPRYLIKTRGQQVTLSCSPISGHRSVSWYQQTPGQGLQFLFEYFSETQRNKGNFPGRFSGRQFSNSRSEMNVSTLELGDSALYLCASRPDANYGYTFGSGTRLTVV.

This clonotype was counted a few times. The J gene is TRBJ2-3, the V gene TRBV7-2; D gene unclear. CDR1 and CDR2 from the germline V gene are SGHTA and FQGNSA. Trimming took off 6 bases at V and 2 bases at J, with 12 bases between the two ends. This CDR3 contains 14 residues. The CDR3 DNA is TGTGCCAGCAGGCGAACGGTTCTCACAGATACGCAGTATTTT. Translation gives CASRRTVLTDTQYF.

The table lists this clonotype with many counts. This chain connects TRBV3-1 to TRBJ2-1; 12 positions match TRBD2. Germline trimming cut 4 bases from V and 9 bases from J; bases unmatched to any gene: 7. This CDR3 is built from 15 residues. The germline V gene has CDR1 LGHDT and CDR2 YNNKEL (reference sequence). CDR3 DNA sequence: TGTGCCAGCAGCCCGGGGACTAGCGGGCATAGTGAGCAGTTCTTC. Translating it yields CASSPGTSGHSEQFF.

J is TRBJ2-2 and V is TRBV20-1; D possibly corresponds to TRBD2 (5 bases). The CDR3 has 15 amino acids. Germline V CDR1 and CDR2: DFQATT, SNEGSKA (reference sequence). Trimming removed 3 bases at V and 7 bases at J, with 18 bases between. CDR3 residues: CSARGLVEGGGELFF. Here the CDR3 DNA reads TGCAGTGCTAGGGGTCTAGTTGAAGGAGGCGGGGAGCTGTTTTTT.

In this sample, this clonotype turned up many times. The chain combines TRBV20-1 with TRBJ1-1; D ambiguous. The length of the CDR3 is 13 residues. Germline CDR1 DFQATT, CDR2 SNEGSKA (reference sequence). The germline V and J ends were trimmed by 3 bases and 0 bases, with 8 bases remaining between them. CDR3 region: CSARGRLNTEAFF. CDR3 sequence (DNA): TGCAGTGCTAGGGGCCGGTTGAACACTGAAGCTTTCTTT.